These 25 T cell receptor beta chains were sequenced from one sample in a study of blood T cell repertoires in COVID-19. Method: immunoSEQ multiplex PCR; TCRdb's copy keeps in-frame clones and lacks some. This table holds roughly 30,000 clones, 65% to 70% found once. Sequencing input: peripheral blood. The receptors originated from a human donor in a cohort sampled during active COVID-19.

This clone was observed once. V and J are TRBV30 and TRBJ1-3; tentative D call: TRBD1 (5 bases). Trimming shortened V by 5 bases and J by 0 bases, and 8 bases separated the two germline ends. Germline lookup yields CDR1 GTSNPN and CDR2 SVGIG (reference sequence). CDR3 length: 13 residues. The CDR3 loop is CAWDGGSGNTIYF. In nucleotides, the CDR3 is TGTGCCTGGGACGGGGGCTCTGGAAACACCATATATTTT.

The chain employs TRBV10-1 and TRBJ2-2, with D unresolved. Trimming stripped 7 bases from V and 5 bases from J, with 11 bases between. The V gene's germline CDR1 is WNHNN and CDR2 SYGVQD (reference sequence). This CDR3 is 13 amino acids long. As DNA, the CDR3 is TGCGCCAGCACCCCGACATTAACCGGGGAGCTGTTTTTT. Its translation: CASTPTLTGELFF.

The chain recombines TRBV4-2 with TRBJ2-7; the D gene is possibly TRBD2 (5 bases). The length of the CDR3 is 15 residues. Trimming left V 1 base short and J 0 bases short, with 10 bases between. Germline V lookup: CDR1 LGHNA, CDR2 YNFKEQ. The CDR3 region is CASSQAGGLSYEQYF. CDR3 in DNA: TGTGCCAGCAGCCAAGCAGGAGGCCTCTCCTACGAGCAGTACTTC.

V usage is TRBV4-3 and J usage is TRBJ1-3, with no clear D. CDR1 is LGHNA, CDR2 YSLEER, per germline. Trimming pared 0 bases from V and 0 bases from J, leaving 3 bases between. The CDR3 contains 14 residues. CDR3 nucleotides: TGCGCCAGCAGCCAAGACTACTCTGGAAACACCATATATTTT. This gives the protein CASSQDYSGNTIYF.

The chain joins TRBV29-1 to TRBJ2-1, with TRBD2 matching 10 bases. V trimming: 6 bases; J trimming: 6 bases; junction bases outside the gene matches: 8. Germline loops: CDR1 SQVTM, CDR2 ANQGSEA. The CDR3 extends over 14 amino acids. CDR3 DNA: TGCAGCGTCGGCAGCGGGAGGGCCTCCAATGAGCAGTTCTTC. Translated, it gives CSVGSGRASNEQFF.

This clone was detected many times. The chain joins TRBV4-3 to TRBJ2-7; 8 bases are a match to TRBD1. The CDR3 has 15 residues. Looked up from germline, CDR1 is LGHNA and CDR2 is YSLEER. Trimming at V came to 0 bases and at J to 4 bases, leaving 5 bases not matched to a gene. The chain's CDR3 is CASSQDGTGPYEQYF. The CDR3 DNA is TGCGCCAGCAGCCAAGACGGGACAGGACCATACGAGCAGTACTTC.

This chain joins TRBV19 and TRBJ1-1; 7 positions agree with TRBD1. From germline, CDR1 is LNHDA and CDR2 SQIVND (reference sequence). The V gene end was trimmed by 5 bases and the J gene end by 0 bases; junction bases not matched to a gene: 3. This CDR3 contains 14 residues. CDR3 in amino acids: CASSGTALNTEAFF. The CDR3 DNA is TGTGCCAGTAGTGGGACAGCCCTGAACACTGAAGCTTTCTTT.

CDR3 sequence: CASSLDRNYGYTF. In DNA, the CDR3 is TGTGCCAGCAGCTTGGACAGGAACTATGGCTACACCTTC. The chain links TRBV5-5 to TRBJ1-2; D might be TRBD1 (5 bases). Trimming cost V 0 bases and J 2 bases, with 5 bases left between them. CDR3 length: 13 amino acids. Per the germline V gene, CDR1 is SGHKS and CDR2 is YYEKEE (reference sequence).

The sample holds a few counts of this clone. This rearrangement joins TRBV9 to TRBJ1-3, with 7 bases fitting TRBD1. V was clipped by 4 bases and J by 1 base; unmatched bases: 5. The CDR3 has 15 amino acids. Germline values: CDR1 SGDLS, CDR2 YYNGEE. CDR3 in amino acids: CASSRGGASGNTIYF. CDR3 sequence (DNA): TGTGCCAGCAGCAGAGGGGGCGCGTCTGGAAACACCATATATTTT. Combining the CDR3 with reference TRBV9 and TRBJ1-3 gives the whole variable domain DSGVTQTPKHLITATGQRVTLRCSPRSGDLSVYWYQQSLDQGLQFLIQYYNGEERAKGNILERFSAQQFPDLHSELNLSSLELGDSALYFCASSRGGASGNTIYFGEGSWLTVV.

The gene calls are TRBV9 and TRBJ2-5; no clear D. The CDR3 is 15 residues long. Per germline, CDR1 SGDLS and CDR2 YYNGEE. Between the trimmed V and J ends, which lost 1 base and 5 bases, there was a span of 15 bases. In nucleotides, the CDR3 is TGTGCCAGCAGCGTAACCCCTAGTCTTCAGGAGACCCAGTACTTC. This gives the protein CASSVTPSLQETQYF.

V gene TRBV27 combines with J gene TRBJ2-2; a possible D gene is TRBD1 (7 bases). The germline V gene encodes CDR1 MNHEY and CDR2 SMNVEV (reference sequence). V lost 2 bases and J 4 bases, leaving 14 bases between the germline ends. The CDR3 spans 16 residues. DNA of the CDR3: TGTGCCAGCAGTTTAGCGGCGGGACAGAGCACCGGGGAGCTGTTTTTT. Translated: CASSLAAGQSTGELFF.

The chain joins TRBV27 to TRBJ2-2; TRBD2 matches at 16 bases. Germline CDR1 and CDR2: MNHEY and SMNVEV (reference sequence). CDR3 length equals 17 residues. The trim removed 6 bases at V and 8 bases at J, leaving 9 bases unmatched. For the CDR3, the DNA is TGTGCCAGCAGAAGGGGACTAGCGGGAGGGGTACCTGGGGAGCTGTTTTTT. Translated: CASRRGLAGGVPGELFF.

The chain is built from TRBV7-2 and TRBJ2-2; TRBD2 agrees at 8 bases. CDR1 is SGHTA and CDR2 is FQGNSA in the germline V gene. CDR3 length: 17 residues. V was pared by 0 bases and J by 5 bases, with 8 bases of the junction left unmatched. CDR3 nucleotide sequence: TGTGCCAGCAGCTTAGCACCAGCGGGAGCACGAACCGGGGAGCTGTTTTTT. Translating gives CASSLAPAGARTGELFF. The entire variable domain, with the rest obtained from reference TRBV7-2 and TRBJ2-2, is as follows: GAGVSQSPSNKVTEKGKDVELRCDPISGHTALYWYRQSLGQGLEFLIYFQGNSAPDKSGLPSDRFSAERTGGSVSTLTIQRTQQEDSAVYLCASSLAPAGARTGELFFGEGSRLTVL.

J is TRBJ1-1 and V is TRBV6-5, with 9 bases identical to TRBD1. CDR3 length equals 12 residues. The V and J ends lost 6 bases and 5 bases, in that order; junction bases with no gene match: 1. Germline values: CDR1 MNHEY, CDR2 SVGAGI. Here the CDR3 reads CASRTGGTEAFF. Here the CDR3 DNA reads TGTGCCAGCAGGACAGGGGGGACTGAAGCTTTCTTT.

The chain recombines TRBV19 with TRBJ2-7; 7 nucleotides align to TRBD1. Germline-derived CDR1 and CDR2 are LNHDA and SQIVND (reference sequence). V lost 3 bases and J lost 0; bases outside the gene matches: 2. This CDR3 is 14 amino acids long. CDR3 loop: CASSIPGGSYEQYF. The CDR3 nucleotides read TGTGCCAGTAGTATCCCAGGGGGCTCCTACGAGCAGTACTTC.

V usage is TRBV4-3 and J usage is TRBJ2-1, with D perhaps TRBD2 (6 bases). CDR1 is LGHNA and CDR2 is YSLEER in the germline V gene. V lost 0 bases and J lost 8, with 14 bases in between. CDR3 length: 15 amino acids. Here the CDR3 reads CASSQDSRRVDEQFF. Written as DNA, the CDR3 is TGCGCCAGCAGCCAAGATTCGAGGAGGGTTGATGAGCAGTTCTTC.

The genes are TRBV19 and TRBJ2-6; TRBD1 agrees at 7 bases. V was clipped by 5 bases and J by 1 base; unmatched bases: 8. CDR3 length: 17 residues. Per the germline V gene, CDR1 is LNHDA and CDR2 is SQIVND (reference sequence). CDR3: CASSPGQLRSGANVLTF. CDR3 sequence (DNA): TGTGCCAGTAGTCCGGGACAGTTACGTTCTGGGGCCAACGTCCTGACTTTC.

The CDR3 is CASSLSGSSYNSPLHF. The CDR3 DNA follows: TGTGCCAGCAGTTTATCGGGGAGCTCCTATAATTCACCCCTCCACTTT. This chain links TRBV28 with TRBJ1-6, with unresolved D. CDR3 length equals 16 residues. V gave up 1 base and J gave up 0 bases, with 7 bases separating them. Germline V gene lookup returns CDR1 MDHEN and CDR2 SYDVKM.

CDR3 nucleotides: TGTGCCAGCAGTTCCGCAGGGTGGTCTAATGAAAAACTGTTTTTT. This encodes CASSSAGWSNEKLFF. The chain employs TRBV5-4 and TRBJ1-4; the D gene is possibly TRBD1 (5 bases). The V gene's germline CDR1 is SGHNT and CDR2 YYREEE (reference sequence). Trimming took 5 bases from V and 3 from J, leaving 14 bases between them. CDR3 length equals 15 residues.

J is TRBJ1-5 and V is TRBV2; D possibly corresponds to TRBD1 (5 bases). V lost 4 bases and J lost 7, with 11 bases in between. Germline CDR1 and CDR2: SNHLY and FYNNEI. CDR3 size: 13 residues. The CDR3 DNA is TGTGCCAGCAGTGGGGGACTCGGGCAGCCCCAGCATTTT. As protein: CASSGGLGQPQHF.

This clone was picked up one time. V and J are TRBV11-2 and TRBJ2-5, with TRBD2 matching 8 bases. The germline CDR1 and CDR2 sequences are SGHAT and FQNNGV. The CDR3 contains 15 residues. V shed 5 bases and J 3 bases; nucleotides not matched to a gene: 8. DNA of the CDR3: TGTGCCAGCAGCCGTCGGGGGGGGGAAGAAGAGACCCAGTACTTC. This gives the protein CASSRRGGEEETQYF.

In its sample, this clone was seen a few times. The chain carries TRBV5-4 and TRBJ2-7, with a weak D call TRBD2 (5 bases). CDR1 SGHNT and CDR2 YYREEE come from the germline V gene (reference sequence). The V end lost 3 bases, the J end lost 5 bases, and 18 bases lay between the germline ends. The CDR3 covers 15 residues. The CDR3 here is CASSSGRAEDHEQYF. CDR3 nucleotides: TGTGCCAGCAGCTCCGGCCGGGCGGAGGACCACGAGCAGTACTTC.

The rearrangement links TRBV6-5 to TRBJ2-7; possible D gene TRBD1, 6 bases. The germline V gene has CDR1 MNHEY and CDR2 SVGAGI. This CDR3 is built from 13 residues. With 6 bases removed from V and 3 bases from J, the gap between germline ends came to 12 bases. The DNA for the CDR3 is TGTGCCAGCAGCCGGGACACAAACTACGAGCAGTACTTC. It codes for CASSRDTNYEQYF.

The rearrangement joins TRBV4-1 to TRBJ2-1; weak D call: TRBD1 (5 bases). In germline, CDR1 is MGHRA, CDR2 YSYEKL. Deletions cut 1 base from V and 5 bases from J, with 6 bases between. The CDR3 is 13 amino acids. The CDR3 sequence is CASSQVRDNEQFF. CDR3 nucleotides: TGCGCCAGCAGCCAAGTCAGGGACAATGAGCAGTTCTTC.

The chain links TRBV6-2 or TRBV6-3 to TRBJ1-2; D remains ambiguous. The CDR3 spans 14 residues. Germline lookup yields CDR1 MNHEY and CDR2 SVGEGT. Trimming took 6 bases from V and 4 from J, leaving 15 bases between them. In DNA, the CDR3 is TGTGCCAGCAGCCCCGTGGAGGGTGGCTATGGCTACACCTTC. It codes for CASSPVEGGYGYTF.